This T cell receptor (beta chain) was identified during a study of shared clonotypes between healthy human individuals. Overall study context: Every donor yielded three CD4 naive, three CD4 memory, two CD8 naive and one CD8 memory plate. Study-wide findings and caveats: In contrast to clonotypes shared by all four donors, non-shared clonotypes had lower generation probabilities. With few donors, the genetic and exposure-history diversity represented was limited.

Of note for this clone: Its antigen is not identified.

Profiled with immunoSEQ multiplex PCR; TCRdb holds only in-frame clones, not every one. The sample yields roughly 1,800,000 clones, approximately 94% seen once. The CDR3 has 14 amino acids. CDR1 and CDR2 from the germline V gene are MNHNS and SASEGT. The V end was cut by 5 bases, the J end by 1 base, with 10 bases between. Terminally differentiated effector memory CD45RA+ cells were left out of the naive CD8 fraction, which was CD45RO-negative and positively selected for CCR7. Caucasian adults living in Nashville, Tennessee, provided all samples. The rearrangement links TRBV6-1 to TRBJ2-3; D is undetermined. This clonotype was sampled from a man aged 18-30 years in good health. Input material: naive CD8+ T cells sorted from blood. CDR3 nucleotide sequence: TGTGCCAGCAGTATCATACAGCGCACAGATACGCAGTATTTT. Protein: CASSIIQRTDTQYF.